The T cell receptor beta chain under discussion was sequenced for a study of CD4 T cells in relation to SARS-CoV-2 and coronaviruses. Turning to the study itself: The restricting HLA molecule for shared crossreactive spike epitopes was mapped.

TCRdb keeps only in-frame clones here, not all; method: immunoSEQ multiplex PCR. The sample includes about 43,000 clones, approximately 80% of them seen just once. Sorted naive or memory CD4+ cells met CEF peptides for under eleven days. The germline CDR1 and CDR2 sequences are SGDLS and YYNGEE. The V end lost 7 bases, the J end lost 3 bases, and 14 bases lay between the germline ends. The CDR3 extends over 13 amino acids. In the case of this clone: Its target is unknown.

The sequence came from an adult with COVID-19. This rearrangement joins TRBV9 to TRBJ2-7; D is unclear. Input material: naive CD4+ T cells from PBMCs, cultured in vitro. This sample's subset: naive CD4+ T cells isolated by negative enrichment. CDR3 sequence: CASAPKAGYEQYF. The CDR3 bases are TGTGCCAGCGCTCCGAAGGCTGGCTACGAGCAGTACTTC.